The 4 T cell receptor beta chains reported below all come from one sample, sequenced in a study of T cell repertoires in cytomegalovirus infection. Using its own MiXCR run on the reads, TCRdb lists one record per CDR3 protein. Of fewer than 300,000 distinct CDR3 sequences listed, more than 20% are singletons. The sample comprised PBMCs. The receptors here all came from a human donor in good health (CMV status not recorded). Some clones in this sample may be carry-over from other donors' samples.

This clonotype was picked up a small number of times. V usage is TRBV10-3 and J usage is TRBJ2-5, with a possible D match to TRBD2 (5 bases). Trimming shortened V by 4 bases and J by 2 bases, and 8 bases separated the two germline ends. In germline, CDR1 is ENHRY, CDR2 SYGVKD. The CDR3 contains 13 residues. The CDR3 DNA reads TGTGCCATCAGTGTTAGGGAGCAAGAGACCCAGTACTTC. This encodes CAISVREQETQYF.

The CDR3 sequence is CASSPTGQSYGYTF. The CDR3 nucleotides read TGTGCCAGCAGCCCCACGGGACAGAGCTATGGCTACACCTTC. The chain uses TRBV11-2 and TRBJ1-2, with 7 bases identical to TRBD1. Germline V gives CDR1 SGHAT, CDR2 FQNNGV. This CDR3 contains 14 residues. With V trimmed by 5 bases and J by 4 bases, 7 bases remained unmatched.

In its sample, this clonotype was seen many times. The V and J genes are TRBV7-9 and TRBJ2-5; D not resolved. CDR1 SEHNR and CDR2 FQNEAQ come from the germline V gene (reference sequence). The CDR3 contains 13 residues. V was trimmed by 2 bases and J by 5 bases, leaving 9 bases between them. In DNA form, the CDR3 reads TGTGCCAGCAGCTTATTAGCATACGAGACCCAGTACTTC. Its translation: CASSLLAYETQYF.

The DNA for the CDR3 is TGTGCCAGCAGTTTATTGGTAGCGGGAAGGTTCGAGCAGTACTTC. This gives the protein CASSLLVAGRFEQYF. V and J are TRBV28 and TRBJ2-7; 8 nucleotides match TRBD2. Germline V gives CDR1 MDHEN, CDR2 SYDVKM. J lost 6 bases, V lost 1 base, and 8 bases had no gene match. This CDR3 is built from 15 residues.